This entry features one T cell receptor beta chain sequence. No cognate antigen has been identified for it. Per-nucleotide qualities are absent, and no much larger clonotype sits a single base away. This entry is derived from a study of shared clonotypes between healthy human individuals (dated by TCRdb to 2020 to 2022). Context from the whole study: A few men and two women, aged 18 to 49 years, made up the cohort. Different laboratories and diverse techniques were used to prepare libraries and sequence TCR repertoires, to increase sequencing depth and limit assay-specific biases. To estimate repertoire size and how much clonotypes are shared between individuals, the study performed deep sequencing of blood TCR repertoires from five healthy adults. Each donor's leukapheresis produced roughly between roughly 0.94 and 9.5 billion PBMCs. Summary of the overall study and its limitations: Based on pairwise subsampling, the degree of clonotype sharing among donors was expected to be affected by sequencing depth. Sampling was restricted to blood, and TCR repertoires in tissues likely differ from the TCR repertoires found in blood. Because the study included only a small number of donors, the genetic and exposure-history diversity represented was limited.

The donors were healthy, HIV-negative adults with no recently reported acute infections or vaccinations. Only Caucasian adults living in Nashville, Tennessee, USA were represented among the donors. For unsorted samples, roughly 91 million PBMCs were counted, and genomic DNA was extracted using the QIAamp DNA Blood Mini kit. After blood collection by leukapheresis, PBMCs were isolated using Ficoll-Histopaque density gradient centrifugation and then cryopreserved in the vapor phase of liquid nitrogen. TCR CDR3 regions were amplified from genomic DNA by multiplex PCR using the deep immunoSEQ assay. Extracted genomic DNA from each cell subset was spread evenly across all wells of several immunoSEQ 96-well plates, with each plate serving as a replicate. For unsorted PBMC, each replicate PCR was loaded with approximately 300 ng genomic DNA, equivalent to about 33,000 T cell genomes. Genomic DNA from unsorted PBMC was sequenced over ten immunoSEQ deep assay plates. Purified libraries were measured with a Qubit 3.0 fluorometer, size-checked on a Bioanalyzer 2100, and measured again with the KAPA Library Quantification kit. Each immunoSEQ 96-well plate was sequenced on its own single-read 150-cycle Illumina NextSeq 550 flow cell. Regarding the original processing steps: Because the immunoSEQ output included only junctional sequences and no quality scores, the filtering could not be the same as the filtering used for full-length reads. To assign V/J genes and CDR3, sequences were annotated using PyIR, a Python wrapper for IgBLAST v1.9, with IMGT germline references. Reads were filtered out if the reads had weak V/J assignments (E-value above 1e-6), no CDR3, stop codons, out-of-frame junctions, or ambiguous translated residues. V3J clonotypes were defined by identical inferred V gene, J gene, and CDR3 amino acid sequence. The percentage overlap between two repertoires was calculated by dividing the number of shared unique clonotypes by the size of the smaller repertoire. Richness of each repertoire was evaluated using RTK rarefaction, the Chao1 estimator, and Recon v2.1 estimates of unobserved clonotypes. This is the immuneACCESS table as TCRdb keeps it, with only in-frame sequences that have V and J called. A part of the clones is gone; compared with another copy, unresolved V genes explain less than half, and the rest is unexplained. V and J calls and clone size come straight from that table; D and trimming were deduced from the DNA. Recorded for this sample are fewer than 500,000 clones; almost 80% of them occurred a single time. About an eighth of the sample is taken by the ten largest.

Reading from cysteine to phenylalanine, the CDR3 counts 16 amino acids. Of all the DNA, just the CDR3 is kept, 48 bases in frame from base 1. CDR1 and CDR2 are read off the germline V gene (reference sequence) as SEHNR and FQNEAQ. V and J are trimmed by 5 bases and 4 bases, and the gene matches miss 6 bases of the junction. Sequenced: PBMCs. This sequence uses TRBV7-9 and TRBJ2-1, with 12 bases matching TRBD2. The TCR comes from a woman in her thirties or forties in good health. Some clones in this sample may be carry-over from other donors' samples. The CDR3 reads as follows: CASSRPSGRVYNEQFF. The DNA sequence is as follows: TGTGCCAGCAGCCGCCCTAGCGGGAGGGTGTACAATGAGCAGTTCTTC.